Below are 9 T cell receptor beta chains sequenced from a single sample in a study of Tregs in tolerant kidney transplant recipients. Sequenced by immunoSEQ multiplex PCR; TCRdb stores in-frame clones only, minus some. The sample holds about 110,000 clones, nearly 90% seen once. Material: CD4+ T cells from blood, obtained before the transplant. The receptors originated from a human donor who received a combined kidney and bone marrow transplant.

J is TRBJ2-7 and V is TRBV18; D perhaps matches TRBD2 (6 bases). The CDR3 runs 14 residues. Germline values: CDR1 KGHSH, CDR2 LQKENI. V was cut by 6 bases and J by 3 bases, with 15 bases left in between. CDR3: CASSPGGGVYEQYF. The CDR3 nucleotides are TGTGCCAGCTCGCCAGGTGGAGGGGTCTACGAGCAGTACTTC.

The table lists this clone with a count of one. The CDR3 bases are TGTGCCAGCAGCTTGACTAGCGGGAGGTATGAGACCCAGTACTTC. It yields the protein CASSLTSGRYETQYF. This sequence joins TRBV5-4 and TRBJ2-5; 12 nucleotides agree with TRBD2. Per the germline V gene, CDR1 is SGHNT and CDR2 is YYREEE (reference sequence). CDR3 length: 15 residues. V lost 1 base to trimming and J lost 5 bases; unmatched junction nucleotides: 3.

This clone was counted once. The DNA of the CDR3 is TGTGCCAGTAGTATAGACAGGGGCGGCACTGAAGCTTTCTTT. This encodes CASSIDRGGTEAFF. The chain recombines TRBV19 with TRBJ1-1; perhaps TRBD1 as D (6 bases). The CDR3 is made up of 14 amino acids. Germline V gene sequence: CDR1 LNHDA, CDR2 SQIVND (reference sequence). The V and J ends lost 0 bases and 4 bases respectively, with 9 bases between them.

J is TRBJ2-1 and V is TRBV6-5; TRBD2 is a possible D gene (6 bases). The V gene's germline CDR1 is MNHEY and CDR2 SVGAGI. The V end was cut by 8 bases, the J end by 3 bases, with 14 bases between. This CDR3 comprises 14 residues. In nucleotides, the CDR3 is TGTGCCAGCTCCACGGGGGATAACTACAATGAGCAGTTCTTC. It yields the protein CASSTGDNYNEQFF.

The V and J genes are TRBV18 and TRBJ1-2; D is undetermined. Germline lookup yields CDR1 KGHSH and CDR2 LQKENI. Trimming removed 0 bases from V and 5 bases from J, with 13 bases in between. The CDR3 contains 15 residues. The CDR3 DNA reads TGTGCCAGCTCACCACCGCAGGTATCCACATATGGCTACACCTTC. This codes for CASSPPQVSTYGYTF. Looking up the rest from reference TRBV18 and TRBJ1-2 gives the full variable domain: NAGVMQNPRHLVRRRGQEARLRCSPMKGHSHVYWYRQLPEEGLKFMVYLQKENIIDESGMPKERFSAEFPKEGPSILRIQQVVRGDSAAYFCASSPPQVSTYGYTFGSGTRLTVV.

The gene calls are TRBV7-9 and TRBJ2-7, with 8 bases lining up with TRBD1. Trimming took 3 bases from V and 5 from J; bases not matched to a gene: 9. The CDR3 is 15 amino acids. Per the germline V gene, CDR1 is SEHNR and CDR2 is FQNEAQ (reference sequence). The CDR3: CASSFTGQGKNEQYF. The CDR3 DNA is TGTGCCAGCAGCTTTACCGGACAGGGAAAGAACGAGCAGTACTTC.

This chain links TRBV18 with TRBJ1-2; 8 bases are shared with TRBD1. V shed 6 bases and J 5 bases; nucleotides not matched to a gene: 5. Germline CDR1 is KGHSH and CDR2 is LQKENI. CDR3 length: 13 amino acids. CDR3 nucleotide sequence: TGTGCCAGCTCGGAGACAGGGGATTATGGCTACACCTTC. Protein sequence: CASSETGDYGYTF. Full variable domain (remainder filled in from reference TRBV18 and TRBJ1-2): NAGVMQNPRHLVRRRGQEARLRCSPMKGHSHVYWYRQLPEEGLKFMVYLQKENIIDESGMPKERFSAEFPKEGPSILRIQQVVRGDSAAYFCASSETGDYGYTFGSGTRLTVV.

V gene TRBV5-1 combines with J gene TRBJ2-3; D gene ambiguous. The CDR3 length is 12 residues. Trimming removed 4 bases from V and 4 bases from J, with 7 bases in between. From germline, CDR1 is SGHRS and CDR2 YFSETQ. This chain's CDR3 is CASSHLSDTQYF. The CDR3, as DNA: TGCGCCAGCAGCCACTTATCAGATACGCAGTATTTT. The whole variable domain, filled in from reference TRBV5-1 and TRBJ2-3, reads KAGVTQTPRYLIKTRGQQVTLSCSPISGHRSVSWYQQTPGQGLQFLFEYFSETQRNKGNFPGRFSGRQFSNSRSEMNVSTLELGDSALYLCASSHLSDTQYFGPGTRLTVL.

The rearrangement links TRBV5-6 to TRBJ1-1, with D uncertain. CDR1 and CDR2 from the germline V gene are SGHDT and YYEEEE. V was clipped by 5 bases and J by 2 bases, with 13 bases between them. The CDR3 runs to 14 residues. CDR3 DNA: TGTGCCAGCAGGAAATTGACAAGAAACACTGAAGCTTTCTTT. Its translation: CASRKLTRNTEAFF.